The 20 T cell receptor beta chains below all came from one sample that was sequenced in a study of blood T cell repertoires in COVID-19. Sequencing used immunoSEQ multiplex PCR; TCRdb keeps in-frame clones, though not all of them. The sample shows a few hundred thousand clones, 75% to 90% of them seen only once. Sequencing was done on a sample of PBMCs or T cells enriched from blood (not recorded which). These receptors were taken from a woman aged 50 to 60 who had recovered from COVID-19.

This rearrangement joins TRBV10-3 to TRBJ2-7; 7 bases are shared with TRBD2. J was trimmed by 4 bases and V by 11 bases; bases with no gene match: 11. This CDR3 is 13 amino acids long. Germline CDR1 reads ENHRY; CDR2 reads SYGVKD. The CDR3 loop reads CALGGRQKYEQYF. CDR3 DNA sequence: TGTGCCCTGGGAGGGAGGCAGAAATACGAGCAGTACTTC.

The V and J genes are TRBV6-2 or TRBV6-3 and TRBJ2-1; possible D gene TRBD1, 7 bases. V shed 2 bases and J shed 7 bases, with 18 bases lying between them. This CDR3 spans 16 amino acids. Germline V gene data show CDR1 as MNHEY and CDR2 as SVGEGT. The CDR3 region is CASSYLGGTEGNEQFF. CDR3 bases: TGTGCCAGCAGTTACCTGGGCGGGACAGAAGGGAATGAGCAGTTCTTC.

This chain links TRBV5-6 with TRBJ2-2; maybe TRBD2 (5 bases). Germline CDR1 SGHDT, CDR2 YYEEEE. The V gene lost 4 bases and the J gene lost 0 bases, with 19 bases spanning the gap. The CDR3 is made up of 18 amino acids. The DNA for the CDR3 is TGTGCCAGCAGCCCCGAAGGGCGGGCCCTAACGAACACCGGGGAGCTGTTTTTT. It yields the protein CASSPEGRALTNTGELFF.

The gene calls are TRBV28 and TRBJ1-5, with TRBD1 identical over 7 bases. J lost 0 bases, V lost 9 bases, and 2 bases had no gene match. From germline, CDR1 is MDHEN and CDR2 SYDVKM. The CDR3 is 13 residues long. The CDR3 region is CASKGASNQPQHF. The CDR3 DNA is TGTGCCAGTAAGGGGGCTAGCAATCAGCCCCAGCATTTT.

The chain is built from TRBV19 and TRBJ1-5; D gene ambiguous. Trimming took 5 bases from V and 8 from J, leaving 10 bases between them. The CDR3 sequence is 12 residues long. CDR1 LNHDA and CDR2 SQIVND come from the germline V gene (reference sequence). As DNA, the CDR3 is TGTGCCAGTAGTGCCGAATCTAAGCCCCAGCATTTT. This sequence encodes CASSAESKPQHF.

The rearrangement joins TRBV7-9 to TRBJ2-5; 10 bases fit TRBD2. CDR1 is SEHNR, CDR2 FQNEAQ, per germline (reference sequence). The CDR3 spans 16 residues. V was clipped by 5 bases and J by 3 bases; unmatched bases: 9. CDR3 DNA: TGTGCCAGCAGCCCAATGGCTAGCGGGAGTAAAGAGACCCAGTACTTC. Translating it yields CASSPMASGSKETQYF.

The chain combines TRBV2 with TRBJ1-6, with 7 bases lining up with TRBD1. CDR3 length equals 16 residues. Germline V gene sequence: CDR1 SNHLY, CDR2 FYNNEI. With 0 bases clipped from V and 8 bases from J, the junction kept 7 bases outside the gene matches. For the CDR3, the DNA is TGTGCCAGCAGTGAAGCGCGAGGGGGCAGTGATTCACCCCTCCACTTT. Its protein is CASSEARGGSDSPLHF.

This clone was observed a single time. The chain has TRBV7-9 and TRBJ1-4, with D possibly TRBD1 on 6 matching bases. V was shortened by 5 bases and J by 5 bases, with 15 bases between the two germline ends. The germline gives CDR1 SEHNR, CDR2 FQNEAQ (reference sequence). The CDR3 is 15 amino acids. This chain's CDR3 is CASSGDRIVNEKLFF. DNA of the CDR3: TGTGCCAGCAGCGGAGACAGGATAGTAAATGAAAAACTGTTTTTT.

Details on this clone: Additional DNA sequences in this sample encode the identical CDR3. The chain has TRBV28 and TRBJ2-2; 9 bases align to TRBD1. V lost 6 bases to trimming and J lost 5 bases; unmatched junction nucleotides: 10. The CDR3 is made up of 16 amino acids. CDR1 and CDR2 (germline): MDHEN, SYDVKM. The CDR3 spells CASSSTGTGWTGELFF. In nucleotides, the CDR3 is TGTGCCAGCAGCTCCACCGGGACAGGGTGGACCGGGGAGCTGTTTTTT.

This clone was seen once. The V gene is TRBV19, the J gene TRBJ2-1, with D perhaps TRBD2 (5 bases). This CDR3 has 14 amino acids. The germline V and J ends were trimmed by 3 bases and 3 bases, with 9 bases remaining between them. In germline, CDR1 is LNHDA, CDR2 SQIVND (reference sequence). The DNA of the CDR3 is TGTGCCAGTAGTATGGACGGGGACTACAATGAGCAGTTCTTC. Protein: CASSMDGDYNEQFF.

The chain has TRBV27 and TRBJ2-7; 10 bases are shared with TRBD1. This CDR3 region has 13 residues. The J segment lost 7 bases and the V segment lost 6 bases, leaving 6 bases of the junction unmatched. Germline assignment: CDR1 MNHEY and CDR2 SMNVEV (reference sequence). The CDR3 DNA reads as TGTGCCAGCAGGCGACAGGGGGCAGGTGAGCAGTACTTC. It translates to CASRRQGAGEQYF.

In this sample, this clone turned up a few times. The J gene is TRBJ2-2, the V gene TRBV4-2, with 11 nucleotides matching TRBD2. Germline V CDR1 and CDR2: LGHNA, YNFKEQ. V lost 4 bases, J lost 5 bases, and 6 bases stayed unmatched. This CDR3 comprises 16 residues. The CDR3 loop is CASSRFGTSGTGELFF. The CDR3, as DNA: TGTGCCAGCAGCCGATTCGGGACTAGCGGTACCGGGGAGCTGTTTTTT.

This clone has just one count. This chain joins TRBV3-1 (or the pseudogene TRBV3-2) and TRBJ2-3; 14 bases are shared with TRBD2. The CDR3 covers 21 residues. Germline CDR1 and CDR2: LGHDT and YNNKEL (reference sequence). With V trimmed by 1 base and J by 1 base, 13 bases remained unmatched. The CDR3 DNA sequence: TGTGCCAGCAGCCAAGGGACTAGCGGGAGGCCAGTCGGCCGGCGCACAGATACGCAGTATTTT. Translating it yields CASSQGTSGRPVGRRTDTQYF.

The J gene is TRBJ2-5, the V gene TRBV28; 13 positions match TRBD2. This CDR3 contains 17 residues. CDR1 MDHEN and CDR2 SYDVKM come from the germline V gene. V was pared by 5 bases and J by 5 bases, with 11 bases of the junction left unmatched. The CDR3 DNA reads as TGTGCCAGCAGTCAGACTAGCGGGAGGCCTCCTTACGAGACCCAGTACTTC. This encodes CASSQTSGRPPYETQYF. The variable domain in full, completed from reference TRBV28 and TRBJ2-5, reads DVKVTQSSRYLVKRTGEKVFLECVQDMDHENMFWYRQDPGLGLRLIYFSYDVKMKEKGDIPEGYSVSREKKERFSLILESASTNQTSMYLCASSQTSGRPPYETQYFGPGTRLLVL.

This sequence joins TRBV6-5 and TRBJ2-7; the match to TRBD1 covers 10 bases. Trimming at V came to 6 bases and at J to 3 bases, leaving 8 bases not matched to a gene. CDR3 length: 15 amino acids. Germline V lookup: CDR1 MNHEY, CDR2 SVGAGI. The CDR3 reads CASSAGQGVNYEQYF. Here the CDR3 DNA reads TGTGCCAGCAGCGCCGGACAGGGGGTGAACTACGAGCAGTACTTC.

The CDR3 nucleotides read TGTGCCACCAGTGATCCCCCACAGGAGACCCAGTACTTC. This encodes CATSDPPQETQYF. The rearrangement links TRBV24-1 to TRBJ2-5, with unresolved D. The CDR3 extends over 13 amino acids. V lost 3 bases to trimming and J lost 5 bases, with 9 bases between them. Germline V gene data show CDR1 as KGHDR and CDR2 as SFDVKD.

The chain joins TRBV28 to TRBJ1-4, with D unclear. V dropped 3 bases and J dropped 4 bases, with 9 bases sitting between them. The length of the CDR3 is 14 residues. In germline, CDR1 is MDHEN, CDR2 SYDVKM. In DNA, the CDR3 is TGTGCCAGCAGTTTTTGGCAGGATAATGAAAAACTGTTTTTT. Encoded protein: CASSFWQDNEKLFF.

The CDR3 DNA reads as TGTGCCAGTAGTGGCACCGGGACAGGCTTTTACTATGGCTACACCTTC. Translation gives CASSGTGTGFYYGYTF. V and J are TRBV19 and TRBJ1-2; 8 bases match TRBD1. Germline trimming cut 5 bases from V and 3 bases from J; bases unmatched to any gene: 11. The CDR3 sequence is 16 residues long. Germline-derived CDR1 and CDR2 are LNHDA and SQIVND (reference sequence). Together with reference TRBV19 and TRBJ1-2, the CDR3 gives the full variable domain: DGGITQSPKYLFRKEGQNVTLSCEQNLNHDAMYWYRQDPGQGLRLIYYSQIVNDFQKGDIAEGYSVSREKKESFPLTVTSAQKNPTAFYLCASSGTGTGFYYGYTFGSGTRLTVV.

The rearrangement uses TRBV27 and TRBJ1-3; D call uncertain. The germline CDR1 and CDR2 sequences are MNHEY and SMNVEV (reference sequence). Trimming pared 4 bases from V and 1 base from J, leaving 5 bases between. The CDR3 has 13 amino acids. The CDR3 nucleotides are TGTGCCAGCAGTTCTAGATCTGGAAACACCATATATTTT. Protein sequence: CASSSRSGNTIYF.

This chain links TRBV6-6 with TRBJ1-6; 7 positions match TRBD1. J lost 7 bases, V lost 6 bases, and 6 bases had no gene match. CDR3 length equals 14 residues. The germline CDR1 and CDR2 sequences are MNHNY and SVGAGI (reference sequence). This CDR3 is CASRTGAPNSPLHF. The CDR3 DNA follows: TGTGCCAGCAGAACAGGGGCACCCAATTCACCCCTCCACTTT.